This passage covers 23 T cell receptor beta chains from one sample sequenced in a study of cytomegalovirus exposure and HLA in healthy donors. The PCR ran on 60 Vbeta and 13 Jbeta primers. Clones were sequenced by immunoSEQ multiplex PCR, and TCRdb holds only the in-frame ones, with some missing. The sample records 95,000 to 150,000 clones, approximately 80% being singletons. Source material: PBMCs. These receptors originate from a man aged 45-65 years in good health and CMV-seronegative.

This chain links TRBV15 with TRBJ1-1; 8 bases are a match to TRBD1. The CDR3 extends over 16 amino acids. Germline loops: CDR1 LNHNV, CDR2 YYDKDF (reference sequence). Trimming at V came to 1 base and at J to 4 bases, leaving 8 bases not matched to a gene. As DNA, the CDR3 is TGTGCCACCAGCAGAGTACCCGGGACAGGTCCCACTGAAGCTTTCTTT. This translates into CATSRVPGTGPTEAFF.

This chain links TRBV6-1 with TRBJ2-2; 7 nucleotides line up with TRBD1. The V gene end was trimmed by 6 bases and the J gene end by 5 bases; junction bases not matched to a gene: 12. Germline V CDR1 and CDR2: MNHNS, SASEGT. This CDR3 spans 16 amino acids. CDR3 sequence: CASREQGTLGTGELFF. The DNA for the CDR3 is TGTGCCAGCAGGGAACAGGGGACCCTCGGGACCGGGGAGCTGTTTTTT.

This clone has just a few counts. The chain couples TRBV5-1 to TRBJ2-5; D ambiguous. This CDR3 is 13 amino acids long. Per the germline V gene, CDR1 is SGHRS and CDR2 is YFSETQ. V was trimmed by 2 bases and J by 2 bases, leaving 7 bases between them. CDR3 sequence (DNA): TGCGCCAGCAGCTTAGAACAGCAAGAGACCCAGTACTTC. The encoded protein is CASSLEQQETQYF.

The CDR3 DNA reads as TGTGCCAGCAGTTGGCTAGCGGGGGGCAACACCGGGGAGCTGTTTTTT. Its protein is CASSWLAGGNTGELFF. V is TRBV6-6 and J is TRBJ2-2; TRBD2 matches 11 bases. The CDR3 length is 16 residues. Looked up from germline, CDR1 is MNHNY and CDR2 is SVGAGI (reference sequence). Trimming removed 4 bases from V and 2 bases from J; junction bases left unmatched: 3.

This clone was seen more than once but under ten times. The rearrangement uses TRBV9 and TRBJ1-3; D is unresolved. In germline, CDR1 is SGDLS, CDR2 YYNGEE. V was pared by 0 bases and J by 0 bases, with 10 bases between. This CDR3 has 16 amino acids. As DNA, the CDR3 is TGTGCCAGCAGCGTAGACGTCCTAGACTCTGGAAACACCATATATTTT. This sequence encodes CASSVDVLDSGNTIYF.

The chain combines TRBV7-2 with TRBJ1-2; the match to TRBD1 covers 8 bases. This CDR3 spans 19 amino acids. Germline CDR1 and CDR2: SGHTA and FQGNSA. V was pared by 2 bases and J by 8 bases, with 22 bases of the junction left unmatched. This CDR3 reads CASSLTLIGQGRKGVGYTF. The CDR3, as DNA: TGTGCCAGCAGCTTAACTCTCATTGGACAGGGAAGGAAAGGGGTCGGCTACACCTTC.

The J gene is TRBJ1-6, the V gene TRBV5-4; no reliable D call. The CDR3 has 14 amino acids. Germline-derived CDR1 and CDR2 are SGHNT and YYREEE (reference sequence). Deletions cut 1 base from V and 4 bases from J, with 6 bases between. The CDR3 DNA reads as TGTGCCAGCAGCTTGAGCGGGTATAATTCACCCCTCCACTTT. Encoded protein: CASSLSGYNSPLHF.

This clone was detected once. The chain carries TRBV29-1 and TRBJ1-6; TRBD1 is a possible D gene (5 bases). The V gene's germline CDR1 is SQVTM and CDR2 ANQGSEA. V lost 4 bases and J 7 bases, leaving 14 bases between the germline ends. The CDR3 covers 14 residues. The CDR3 here is CSVADDSQNSPLHF. The CDR3 DNA reads TGCAGCGTTGCCGACGACAGTCAGAATTCACCCCTCCACTTT.

The chain is built from TRBV4-1 and TRBJ1-6; D is perhaps TRBD1 (6 bases). Germline V gene data show CDR1 as MGHRA and CDR2 as YSYEKL. The V end was cut by 4 bases, the J end by 5 bases, with 12 bases between. The CDR3 loop spans 15 amino acids. CDR3 nucleotides: TGCGCCAGCAGCCTCCCCGACAGGAATAATTCACCCCTCCACTTT. It encodes CASSLPDRNNSPLHF.

The gene calls are TRBV6-1 and TRBJ1-5; TRBD1 aligns across 10 bases. This CDR3 is built from 14 residues. Trimming removed 6 bases from V and 6 bases from J; junction bases left unmatched: 5. Germline V gene lookup returns CDR1 MNHNS and CDR2 SASEGT. As DNA, the CDR3 is TGTGCCAGCAGGACAGGGGGCTCGGTTCAGCCCCAGCATTTT. As protein: CASRTGGSVQPQHF.

The gene calls are TRBV9 and TRBJ1-6, with a possible D match to TRBD1 (5 bases). The germline V and J ends were trimmed by 4 bases and 5 bases, with 13 bases remaining between them. Germline loops: CDR1 SGDLS, CDR2 YYNGEE. The CDR3 loop spans 15 amino acids. The CDR3 coding sequence is TGTGCCAGCAGCAGGGGAGGGGAAAATAATTCACCCCTCCACTTT. Translation gives CASSRGGENNSPLHF. The full variable domain, its missing parts supplied by reference TRBV9 and TRBJ1-6, is DSGVTQTPKHLITATGQRVTLRCSPRSGDLSVYWYQQSLDQGLQFLIQYYNGEERAKGNILERFSAQQFPDLHSELNLSSLELGDSALYFCASSRGGENNSPLHFGNGTRLTVT.

The rearrangement links TRBV7-6 to TRBJ1-1; tentatively, D is TRBD1 (6 bases). This CDR3 contains 15 residues. Germline loops: CDR1 SGHVS, CDR2 FNYEAQ. V dropped 0 bases and J dropped 2 bases, with 10 bases sitting between them. The CDR3 reads CASSLAGQTNTEAFF. In DNA form, the CDR3 reads TGTGCCAGCAGCTTAGCGGGACAAACTAACACTGAAGCTTTCTTT.

The V gene is TRBV5-5, the J gene TRBJ2-3; D not resolved. There are 13 residues in the CDR3. Germline CDR1 SGHKS, CDR2 YYEKEE (reference sequence). The V gene lost 4 bases and the J gene lost 2 bases, with 8 bases spanning the gap. CDR3 amino acids: CASSQSDTDTQYF. The DNA of the CDR3 is TGTGCCAGCAGCCAGTCCGACACAGATACGCAGTATTTT.

This sequence joins TRBV6-1 and TRBJ2-5; 8 nucleotides agree with TRBD2. J gave up 5 bases and V 1 base, and 12 bases lay outside the gene matches. Germline CDR1 and CDR2: MNHNS and SASEGT. This CDR3 has 17 amino acids. The DNA of the CDR3 is TGTGCCAGCAGTGAAGATCAGGTCGGGGGGGCGTGGGAGACCCAGTACTTC. Protein sequence: CASSEDQVGGAWETQYF.

The chain's CDR3 is CSFSWAGGTEAFF. DNA of the CDR3: TGCAGCTTTTCGTGGGCGGGGGGCACTGAAGCTTTCTTT. The chain employs TRBV29-1 and TRBJ1-1; possible D gene TRBD1, 5 bases. CDR3 length: 13 amino acids. Germline-derived CDR1 and CDR2 are SQVTM and ANQGSEA. V shed 8 bases and J shed 4 bases, with 17 bases lying between them. The full variable domain, completed using reference TRBV29-1 and TRBJ1-1, is SAVISQKPSRDICQRGTSLTIQCQVDSQVTMMFWYRQQPGQSLTLIATANQGSEATYESGFVIDKFPISRPNLTFSTLTVSNMSPEDSSIYLCSFSWAGGTEAFFGQGTRLTVV.

The chain employs TRBV6-5 and TRBJ1-2, with TRBD1 matching 11 bases. The V segment lost 4 bases and the J segment 7 bases; nucleotides outside the gene matches: 8. This CDR3 is 15 amino acids long. From germline, CDR1 is MNHEY and CDR2 SVGAGI. This CDR3 is CASSSHGQGAGGYTF. CDR3 DNA sequence: TGTGCCAGCAGTTCTCACGGACAGGGGGCTGGTGGCTACACCTTC.

This clone was seen once. The genes are TRBV6-1 and TRBJ1-1, with D perhaps matching TRBD1 (5 bases). The CDR3 is 15 amino acids. Germline CDR1 and CDR2: MNHNS and SASEGT. V gave up 4 bases and J gave up 0 bases, with 12 bases separating them. CDR3 in DNA: TGTGCCAGCAGTGGCGCTGGGGCGGTGAACACTGAAGCTTTCTTT. Protein sequence: CASSGAGAVNTEAFF.

The chain couples TRBV6-5 to TRBJ1-2; 8 nucleotides line up with TRBD1. Unmatched junction bases numbered 1, after V lost 3 bases and J lost 1 base. CDR1 is MNHEY and CDR2 is SVGAGI in the germline V gene. This CDR3 comprises 14 residues. The CDR3 sequence: CASSYDRGNYGYTF. The CDR3 DNA reads TGTGCCAGCAGTTATGACAGGGGTAACTATGGCTACACCTTC.

The chain links TRBV4-2 to TRBJ2-2; TRBD2 agrees at 9 bases. The CDR3 is made up of 16 amino acids. Germline loops: CDR1 LGHNA, CDR2 YNFKEQ. Germline trimming cut 4 bases from V and 0 bases from J; bases unmatched to any gene: 3. Here the CDR3 reads CASSPSGGPNTGELFF. The CDR3 region has the DNA TGTGCCAGCAGCCCGAGCGGGGGGCCGAACACCGGGGAGCTGTTTTTT.

The rearrangement uses TRBV11-1 and TRBJ2-7, with D maybe TRBD1 (5 bases). Germline CDR1 SGHAT, CDR2 FQDESV (reference sequence). The CDR3 is 13 amino acids. V was pared by 3 bases and J by 3 bases, with 9 bases between. The CDR3 here is CASSFTGLYEQYF. CDR3 nucleotides: TGTGCCAGCAGCTTTACAGGCCTCTACGAGCAGTACTTC.

The rearrangement uses TRBV7-8 and TRBJ1-2, with 9 bases that match TRBD1. The CDR3 totals 15 residues. Germline V gene sequence: CDR1 SGHVS, CDR2 FQNEAQ. V was clipped by 5 bases and J by 2 bases; unmatched bases: 6. CDR3 in DNA: TGTGCCAGCAGCCGGGGGACAGGGACCAACTATGGCTACACCTTC. As protein: CASSRGTGTNYGYTF.

The V and J genes are TRBV19 and TRBJ2-2; 7 bases align to TRBD2. Looked up from germline, CDR1 is LNHDA and CDR2 is SQIVND (reference sequence). The CDR3 consists of 14 residues. Trimming cost V 11 bases and J 4 bases; bases outside gene matches: 10. The CDR3 sequence: CAGRTGGATGELFF. The DNA of the CDR3 is TGTGCCGGCCGGACGGGGGGAGCCACCGGGGAGCTGTTTTTT.

The chain combines TRBV19 with TRBJ2-5; TRBD2 might be the D (6 bases). Germline assignment: CDR1 LNHDA and CDR2 SQIVND (reference sequence). V lost 3 bases and J lost 5, with 13 bases in between. This CDR3 region has 14 residues. CDR3 sequence: CASSIAAGKETQYF. The CDR3 nucleotides are TGTGCCAGTAGTATTGCTGCGGGGAAGGAGACCCAGTACTTC.